This T cell receptor (beta chain) was recovered during a study of CD8 T cells in ankylosing spondylitis. Only a few counts were recorded for this clonotype. This CDR3 has 15 residues. V shed 3 bases and J shed 0 bases, with 12 bases lying between them. Germline V lookup: CDR1 DFQATT, CDR2 SNEGSKA (reference sequence). MiXCR, applied by TCRdb to the 5' RACE reads, yields one record per CDR3 protein. The sample carries some 250,000 distinct CDR3 sequences, 20% to 30% recorded once. The sequenced sample was blood, either unsorted or a sorted T cell fraction (not recorded which). The clonotype was recovered from a male donor with ankylosing spondylitis or in good health (not recorded which). This chain joins TRBV20-1 and TRBJ1-5, with D perhaps matching TRBD1 (6 bases). CDR3 coding DNA: TGCAGTGCTAGCGCTACAGGGATTAGCAATCAGCCCCAGCATTTT. It encodes CSASATGISNQPQHF.